This TCR beta chain comes out of a study of blood T cells in healthy people across ages. Overall study results and limits: While age rose, TCR beta diversity per million T cells dropped in a roughly linear way.

The use of a sample-barcoded 5' primer and a J-beta primer mix characterized a second PCR of roughly 6 to 11 cycles. Each cDNA was tagged by a template-switch adaptor containing 12 random nucleotides. A single record per CDR3 protein comes from TCRdb applying MiXCR to the 5' RACE reads. The table lists some 900,000 distinct CDR3 sequences, 29% of them singletons, with about 18% in the top ten. Comment on this clonotype: Its antigen remains unidentified.

Healthy Russian Caucasian donors spanned ages 6 to 90 years. The specimen sequenced was blood. The clonotype originates from a woman aged 80 or older in good health.

The CDR3, as DNA: TGCGCCAGCAGCTTGGACGGACAGGGGAATGAAAAACTGTTTTTT. As protein: CASSLDGQGNEKLFF. The chain employs TRBV5-1 and TRBJ1-4, with TRBD1 matching 9 bases. The germline V gene has CDR1 SGHRS and CDR2 YFSETQ. The CDR3 covers 15 residues. Trimming took 0 bases from V and 5 from J; bases not matched to a gene: 2.